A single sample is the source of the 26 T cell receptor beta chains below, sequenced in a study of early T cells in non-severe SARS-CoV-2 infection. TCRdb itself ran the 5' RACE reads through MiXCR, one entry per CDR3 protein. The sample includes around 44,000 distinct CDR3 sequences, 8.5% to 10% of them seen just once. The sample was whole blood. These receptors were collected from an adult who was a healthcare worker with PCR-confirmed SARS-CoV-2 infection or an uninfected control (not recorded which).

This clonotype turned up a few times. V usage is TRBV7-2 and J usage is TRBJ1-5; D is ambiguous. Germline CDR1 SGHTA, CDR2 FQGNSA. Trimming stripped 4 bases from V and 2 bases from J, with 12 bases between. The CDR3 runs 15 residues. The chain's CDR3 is CASSSGVFGNQPQHF. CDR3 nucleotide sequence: TGTGCCAGCAGCTCTGGCGTGTTTGGCAATCAGCCCCAGCATTTT. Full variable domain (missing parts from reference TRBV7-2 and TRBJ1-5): GAGVSQSPSNKVTEKGKDVELRCDPISGHTALYWYRQSLGQGLEFLIYFQGNSAPDKSGLPSDRFSAERTGGSVSTLTIQRTQQEDSAVYLCASSSGVFGNQPQHFGDGTRLSIL.

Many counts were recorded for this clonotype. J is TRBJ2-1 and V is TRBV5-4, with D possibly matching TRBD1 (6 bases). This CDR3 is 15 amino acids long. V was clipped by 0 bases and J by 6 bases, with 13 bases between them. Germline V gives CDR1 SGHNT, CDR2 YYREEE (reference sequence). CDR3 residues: CASSLEAGVGNEQFF. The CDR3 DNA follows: TGTGCCAGCAGCTTGGAGGCAGGGGTAGGCAATGAGCAGTTCTTC.

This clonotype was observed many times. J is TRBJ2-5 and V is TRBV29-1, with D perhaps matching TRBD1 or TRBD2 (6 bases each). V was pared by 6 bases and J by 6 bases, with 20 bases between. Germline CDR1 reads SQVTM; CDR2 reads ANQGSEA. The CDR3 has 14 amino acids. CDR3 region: CSVLWGAYPQTQYF. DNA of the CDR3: TGCAGCGTGCTCTGGGGGGCATATCCCCAGACCCAGTACTTC.

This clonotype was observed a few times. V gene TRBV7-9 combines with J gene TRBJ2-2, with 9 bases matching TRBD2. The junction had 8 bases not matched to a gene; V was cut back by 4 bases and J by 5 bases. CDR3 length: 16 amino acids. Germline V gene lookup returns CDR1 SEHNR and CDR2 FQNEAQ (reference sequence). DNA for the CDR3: TGTGCCAGCAGCTCTCTAGCGGGGAGCCTGACCGGGGAGCTGTTTTTT. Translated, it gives CASSSLAGSLTGELFF.

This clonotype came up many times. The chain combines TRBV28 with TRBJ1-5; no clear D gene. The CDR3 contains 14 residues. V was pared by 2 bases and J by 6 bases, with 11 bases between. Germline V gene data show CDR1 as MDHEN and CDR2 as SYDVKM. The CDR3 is CASSLITVPQPQHF. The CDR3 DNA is TGTGCCAGCAGTTTAATAACGGTACCTCAGCCCCAGCATTTT.

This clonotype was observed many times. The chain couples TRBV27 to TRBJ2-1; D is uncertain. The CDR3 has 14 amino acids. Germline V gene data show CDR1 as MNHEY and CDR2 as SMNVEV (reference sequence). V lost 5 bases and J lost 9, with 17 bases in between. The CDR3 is CASSAPKVRGEQFF. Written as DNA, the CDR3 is TGTGCCAGCAGTGCACCTAAGGTTCGCGGTGAGCAGTTCTTC.

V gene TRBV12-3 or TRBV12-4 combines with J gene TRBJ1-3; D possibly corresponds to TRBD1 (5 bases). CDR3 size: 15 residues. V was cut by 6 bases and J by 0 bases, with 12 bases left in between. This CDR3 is CASREGTSSGNTIYF. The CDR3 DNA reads TGTGCCAGCAGGGAGGGGACCTCCTCTGGAAACACCATATATTTT.

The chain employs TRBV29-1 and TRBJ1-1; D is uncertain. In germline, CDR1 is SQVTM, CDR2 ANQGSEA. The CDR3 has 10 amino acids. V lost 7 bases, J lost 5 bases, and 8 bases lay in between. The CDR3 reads CSAEETEAFF. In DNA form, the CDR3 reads TGCAGCGCCGAAGAAACTGAAGCTTTCTTT. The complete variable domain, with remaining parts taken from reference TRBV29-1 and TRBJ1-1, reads SAVISQKPSRDICQRGTSLTIQCQVDSQVTMMFWYRQQPGQSLTLIATANQGSEATYESGFVIDKFPISRPNLTFSTLTVSNMSPEDSSIYLCSAEETEAFFGQGTRLTVV.

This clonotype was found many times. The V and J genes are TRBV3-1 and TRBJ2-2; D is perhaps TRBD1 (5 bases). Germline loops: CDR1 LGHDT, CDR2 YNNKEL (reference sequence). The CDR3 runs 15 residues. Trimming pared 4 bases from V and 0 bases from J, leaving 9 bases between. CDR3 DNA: TGTGCCAGCAGCCGAGACAGCGCGAACACCGGGGAGCTGTTTTTT. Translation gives CASSRDSANTGELFF.

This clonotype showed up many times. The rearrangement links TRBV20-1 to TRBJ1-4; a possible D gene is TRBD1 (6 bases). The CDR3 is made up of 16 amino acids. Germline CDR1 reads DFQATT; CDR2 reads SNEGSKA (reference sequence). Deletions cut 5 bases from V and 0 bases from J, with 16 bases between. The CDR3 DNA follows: TGCAGTGCTTCTCCCGGGACATTTTCAACTAATGAAAAACTGTTTTTT. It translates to CSASPGTFSTNEKLFF.

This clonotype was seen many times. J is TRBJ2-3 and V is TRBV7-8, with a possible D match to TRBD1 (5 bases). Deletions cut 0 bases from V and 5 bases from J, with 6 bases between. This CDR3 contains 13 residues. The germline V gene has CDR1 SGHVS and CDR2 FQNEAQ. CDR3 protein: CASSLAGEDTQYF. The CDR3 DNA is TGTGCCAGCAGCTTAGCAGGGGAAGATACGCAGTATTTT.

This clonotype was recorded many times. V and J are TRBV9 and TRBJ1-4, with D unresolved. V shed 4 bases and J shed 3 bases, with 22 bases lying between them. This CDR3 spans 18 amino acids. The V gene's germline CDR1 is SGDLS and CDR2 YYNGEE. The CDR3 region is CASSPFPPYLGANEKLFF. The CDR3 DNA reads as TGTGCCAGCAGCCCTTTTCCCCCGTACCTGGGTGCTAATGAAAAACTGTTTTTT.

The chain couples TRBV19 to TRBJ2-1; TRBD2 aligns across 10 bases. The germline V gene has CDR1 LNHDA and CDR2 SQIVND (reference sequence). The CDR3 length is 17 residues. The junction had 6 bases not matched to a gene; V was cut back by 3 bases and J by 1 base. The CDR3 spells CASSMGSGRVSYNEQFF. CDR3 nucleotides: TGTGCCAGTAGTATGGGCAGCGGGAGGGTTTCCTACAATGAGCAGTTCTTC. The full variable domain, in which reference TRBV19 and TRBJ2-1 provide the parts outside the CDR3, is DGGITQSPKYLFRKEGQNVTLSCEQNLNHDAMYWYRQDPGQGLRLIYYSQIVNDFQKGDIAEGYSVSREKKESFPLTVTSAQKNPTAFYLCASSMGSGRVSYNEQFFGPGTRLTVL.

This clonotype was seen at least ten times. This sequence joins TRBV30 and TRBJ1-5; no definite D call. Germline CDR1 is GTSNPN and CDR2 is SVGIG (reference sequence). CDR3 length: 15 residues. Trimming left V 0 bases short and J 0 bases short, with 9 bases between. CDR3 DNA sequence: TGTGCCTGGAGTGTCGGCGCAAATAGCAATCAGCCCCAGCATTTT. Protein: CAWSVGANSNQPQHF.

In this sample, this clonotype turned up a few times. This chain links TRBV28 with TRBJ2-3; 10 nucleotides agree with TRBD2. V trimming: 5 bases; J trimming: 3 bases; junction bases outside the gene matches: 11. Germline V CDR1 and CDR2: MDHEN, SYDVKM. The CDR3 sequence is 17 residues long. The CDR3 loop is CASSRLEGLASTDTQYF. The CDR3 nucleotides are TGTGCCAGCAGTCGTCTCGAGGGACTAGCGAGTACAGATACGCAGTATTTT.

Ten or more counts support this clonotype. CDR3 nucleotides: TGTGCCAGCAGCCCCCCGAACTTAAGATACAATGAGCAGTTCTTC. Translation: CASSPPNLRYNEQFF. This chain connects TRBV12-3 or TRBV12-4 to TRBJ2-1, with D unresolved. This CDR3 is 15 amino acids long. The ends were cut back, 6 bases at V and 4 bases at J, with 16 bases in the middle.

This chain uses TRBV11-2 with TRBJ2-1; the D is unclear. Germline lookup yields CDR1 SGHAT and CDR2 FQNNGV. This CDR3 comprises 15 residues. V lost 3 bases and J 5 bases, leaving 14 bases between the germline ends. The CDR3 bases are TGTGCCAGCAGCTTCGTTTCGGCCAGAGACAATGAGCAGTTCTTC. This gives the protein CASSFVSARDNEQFF.

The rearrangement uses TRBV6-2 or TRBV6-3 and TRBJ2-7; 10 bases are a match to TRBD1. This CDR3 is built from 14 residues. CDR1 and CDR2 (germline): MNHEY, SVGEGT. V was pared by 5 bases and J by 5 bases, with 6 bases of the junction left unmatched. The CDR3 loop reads CASSPGQGDDEQYF. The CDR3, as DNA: TGTGCCAGCAGTCCAGGACAGGGGGACGACGAGCAGTACTTC.

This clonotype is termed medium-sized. CDR3 amino acids: CSVAQRLDEQYF. CDR3 DNA sequence: TGCAGCGTTGCCCAGCGCCTCGACGAGCAGTACTTC. This chain joins TRBV29-1 and TRBJ2-7; D is ambiguous. Trimming left V 4 bases short and J 5 bases short, with 12 bases between. The CDR3 loop spans 12 amino acids. From germline, CDR1 is SQVTM and CDR2 ANQGSEA.

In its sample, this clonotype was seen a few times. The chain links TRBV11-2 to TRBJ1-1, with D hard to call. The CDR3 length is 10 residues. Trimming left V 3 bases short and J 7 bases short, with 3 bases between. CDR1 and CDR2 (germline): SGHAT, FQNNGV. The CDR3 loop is CASSFVEAFF. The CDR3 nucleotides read TGTGCCAGCAGCTTCGTTGAAGCTTTCTTT.

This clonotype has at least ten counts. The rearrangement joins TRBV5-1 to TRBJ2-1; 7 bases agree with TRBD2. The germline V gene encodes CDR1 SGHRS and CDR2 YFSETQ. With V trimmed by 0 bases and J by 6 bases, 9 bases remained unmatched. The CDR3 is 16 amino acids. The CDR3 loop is CASSLVGSGFSNEQFF. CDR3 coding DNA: TGCGCCAGCAGCTTGGTGGGTAGCGGGTTCAGCAATGAGCAGTTCTTC.

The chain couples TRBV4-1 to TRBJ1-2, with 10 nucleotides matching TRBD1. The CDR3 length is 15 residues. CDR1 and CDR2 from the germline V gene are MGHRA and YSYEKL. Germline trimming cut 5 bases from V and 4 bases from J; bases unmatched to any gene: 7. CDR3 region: CASSGTTGGGYGYTF. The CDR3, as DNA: TGCGCCAGCAGCGGAACGACAGGGGGCGGCTATGGCTACACCTTC.

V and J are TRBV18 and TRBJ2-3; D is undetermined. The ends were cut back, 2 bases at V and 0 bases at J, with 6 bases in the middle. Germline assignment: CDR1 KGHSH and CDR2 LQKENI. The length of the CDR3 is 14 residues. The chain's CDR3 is CASSPATSTDTQYF. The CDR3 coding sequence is TGTGCCAGCTCACCAGCAACAAGCACAGATACGCAGTATTTT. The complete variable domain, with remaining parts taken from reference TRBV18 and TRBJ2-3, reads NAGVMQNPRHLVRRRGQEARLRCSPMKGHSHVYWYRQLPEEGLKFMVYLQKENIIDESGMPKERFSAEFPKEGPSILRIQQVVRGDSAAYFCASSPATSTDTQYFGPGTRLTVL.

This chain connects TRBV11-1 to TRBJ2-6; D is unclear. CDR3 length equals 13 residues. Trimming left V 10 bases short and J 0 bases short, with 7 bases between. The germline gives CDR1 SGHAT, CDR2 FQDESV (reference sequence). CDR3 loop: CATHGSGANVLTF. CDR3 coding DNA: TGTGCCACCCACGGCTCTGGGGCCAACGTCCTGACTTTC.

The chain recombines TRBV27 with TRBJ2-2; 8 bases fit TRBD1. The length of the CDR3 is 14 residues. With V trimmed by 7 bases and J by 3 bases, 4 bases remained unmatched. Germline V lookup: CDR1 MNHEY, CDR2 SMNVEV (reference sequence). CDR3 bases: TGTGCCAGCACGGACAGGGACGACACCGGGGAGCTGTTTTTT. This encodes CASTDRDDTGELFF.

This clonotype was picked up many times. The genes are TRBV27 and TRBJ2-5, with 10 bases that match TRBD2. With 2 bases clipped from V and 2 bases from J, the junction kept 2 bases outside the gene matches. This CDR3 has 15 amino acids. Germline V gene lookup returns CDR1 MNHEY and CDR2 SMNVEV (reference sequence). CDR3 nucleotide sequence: TGTGCCAGCAGTTTACTAGCGGGAGCTCAAGAGACCCAGTACTTC. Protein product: CASSLLAGAQETQYF.